Given below is one TCR beta chain in context. The sample is drawn from a study of T cell responses to AZD1222 COVID-19 vaccine. Trimming pared 3 bases from V and 5 bases from J, leaving 16 bases between. CDR1 and CDR2 from the germline V gene are SNHLY and FYNNEI. This CDR3 contains 15 residues. Sequencing was performed with immunoSEQ multiplex PCR; in TCRdb, only in-frame clones are kept and a portion is missing. This table has approximately 68,000 clones, 88% appearing once. The chain uses TRBV2 and TRBJ2-5; D is unresolved. This material consisted of peripheral blood, taken 28 days after the second dose of the MenACWY control vaccine. This receptor was taken from an adult who received the MenACWY meningococcal vaccine as a control. CDR3 nucleotide sequence: TGTGCCAGCAGTGAGATCCCAGGATGGCGGGAGACCCAGTACTTC. Translation gives CASSEIPGWRETQYF.